This T cell receptor beta chain was found in a study of T cell responses to AZD1222 COVID-19 vaccine. The CDR3 has 15 amino acids. The germline V gene has CDR1 LGHNA and CDR2 YSLEER. V dropped 0 bases and J dropped 4 bases, with 10 bases sitting between them. This table comes from immunoSEQ multiplex PCR, and its TCRdb copy is limited to in-frame clones, with some not included. The repertoire holds about 140,000 clones, with around 93% as singletons. This specimen was peripheral blood, taken on day 0 of AZD1222 vaccination. This clonotype was obtained from an adult in good health. The V gene is TRBV4-3, the J gene TRBJ2-1; perhaps TRBD1 as D (5 bases). CDR3 residues: CASSQDRARYNEQFF. The CDR3 bases are TGCGCCAGCAGCCAAGACAGGGCTCGTTACAATGAGCAGTTCTTC.